This T cell receptor (beta chain) was identified in a study of long-term antiretroviral therapy in people with HIV. Whole-study findings and limits: Blood in the study was drawn between the mid-2000s and the late 2010s, possibly under older ART regimens, which may be less effective than current ones. Upon ART, diversity increased but remained lower than transplant donor controls. Dominant in the repertoire at all time points were clones expanded before ART.

This clone was counted a single time. The antigen remains undetermined. With survey level as its setting, the immunoSEQ assay was v3.0. TCRdb keeps only in-frame clones here, not all; method: immunoSEQ multiplex PCR. The sample gives approximately 10,000 clones, about 73% of which show up once; about an eighth is in the top ten. No fewer than two post-ART and no fewer than one pre-ART PBMC samples existed for each donor. CDR1 SGHDN and CDR2 FVKESK come from the germline V gene. The CDR3 runs to 16 residues. The V end lost 0 bases, the J end lost 3 bases, and 15 bases lay between the germline ends. This receptor was taken from a man between 35 and 55 years old with HIV. The input for sequencing was unsorted PBMCs, taken around 3.1 years before starting antiretroviral therapy. This rearrangement joins TRBV14 to TRBJ2-7; the D is unclear. Here the CDR3 reads CASSQDGSTRRYEQYF. For the CDR3, the DNA is TGTGCCAGCAGCCAAGACGGGTCCACGAGACGCTACGAGCAGTACTTC. Based on the CDR3 plus reference TRBV14 and TRBJ2-7, the full variable domain is EAGVTQFPSHSVIEKGQTVTLRCDPISGHDNLYWYRRVMGKEIKFLLHFVKESKQDESGMPNNRFLAERTGGTYSTLKVQPAELEDSGVYFCASSQDGSTRRYEQYFGPGTRLTVT.